Listed here are 25 T cell receptor beta chains from one sample, sequenced in a study of neoadjuvant anti-PD-1 for oral cavity cancer. Described time point: after neoadjuvant nivolumab, at surgical resection. Profiled with immunoSEQ multiplex PCR; TCRdb holds only in-frame clones, not every one. The top ten clones hold roughly 37% of a sample with fewer than 25,000 clones, 35% to 55% of them seen once. The material was tumor tissue, obtained after nivolumab (anti-PD-1) treatment. The receptors shown here come from a person between 35 and 79 years old with oral cavity squamous cell carcinoma.

J is TRBJ2-3 and V is TRBV7-9, with D tentatively TRBD1 (5 bases). The CDR3 runs 14 residues. Trimming pared 4 bases from V and 3 bases from J, leaving 11 bases between. The V gene's germline CDR1 is SEHNR and CDR2 FQNEAQ (reference sequence). The CDR3 DNA reads TGTGCCAGCAGCTCGAGACAGAGGACAGATACGCAGTATTTT. Residues: CASSSRQRTDTQYF.

This rearrangement joins TRBV5-1 to TRBJ2-7; D is undetermined. From germline, CDR1 is SGHRS and CDR2 YFSETQ. The CDR3 has 15 amino acids. Between the trimmed V and J ends, which lost 0 bases and 0 bases, there was a span of 10 bases. This CDR3 is CASSLGLTPSYEQYF. The DNA of the CDR3 is TGCGCCAGCAGCTTGGGATTAACACCCTCCTACGAGCAGTACTTC.

The chain is built from TRBV9 and TRBJ2-7; TRBD1 might be the D (6 bases). V lost 3 bases and J lost 2, with 15 bases in between. Germline V lookup: CDR1 SGDLS, CDR2 YYNGEE. The CDR3 extends over 15 amino acids. The DNA of the CDR3 is TGTGCCAGCAGCGCCAATCCACAGGGAACCTACGAGCAGTACTTC. This gives the protein CASSANPQGTYEQYF.

This clone was observed a handful of times. V is TRBV7-9 and J is TRBJ1-2, with D possibly being TRBD1 (6 bases). The length of the CDR3 is 14 residues. Germline values: CDR1 SEHNR, CDR2 FQNEAQ (reference sequence). Trimming cost V 5 bases and J 5 bases, with 15 bases left between them. The CDR3 region has the DNA TGTGCCAGCAGCACCCAGGGACAAGGGTATGGCTACACCTTC. Its protein is CASSTQGQGYGYTF. Variable domain in full (rest from reference TRBV7-9 and TRBJ1-2): DTGVSQNPRHKITKRGQNVTFRCDPISEHNRLYWYRQTLGQGPEFLTYFQNEAQLEKSRLLSDRFSAERPKGSFSTLEIQRTEQGDSAMYLCASSTQGQGYGYTFGSGTRLTVV.

The rearrangement uses TRBV5-4 and TRBJ2-3, with TRBD2 identical over 9 bases. In germline, CDR1 is SGHNT, CDR2 YYREEE (reference sequence). The CDR3 extends over 16 amino acids. The V gene end was trimmed by 2 bases and the J gene end by 4 bases; junction bases not matched to a gene: 8. CDR3 region: CASSFGRGGASDTQYF. The CDR3 coding sequence is TGTGCCAGCAGCTTCGGACGCGGGGGGGCATCAGATACGCAGTATTTT.

The chain combines TRBV5-6 with TRBJ2-3, with TRBD2 identical over 8 bases. Trimming at V came to 1 base and at J to 2 bases, leaving 6 bases not matched to a gene. CDR1 and CDR2 from the germline V gene are SGHDT and YYEEEE. The CDR3 contains 16 residues. CDR3 DNA: TGTGCCAGCAGCTTGTCTTGGACTAGCCTCACAGATACGCAGTATTTT. It specifies CASSLSWTSLTDTQYF.

This chain joins TRBV5-1 and TRBJ2-3; 7 bases align to TRBD1. The CDR3 has 15 residues. CDR1 SGHRS and CDR2 YFSETQ come from the germline V gene. The V segment lost 0 bases and the J segment 4 bases; nucleotides outside the gene matches: 5. Here the CDR3 DNA reads TGCGCCAGCAGCTTGGTTGGTAGGGGGCCAGATACGCAGTATTTT. Translating it yields CASSLVGRGPDTQYF.

For the CDR3, the DNA is TGTGCCAGCAGCCAAGGTAGAATGGGCGAGCAGTACTTC. Amino acid sequence: CASSQGRMGEQYF. The chain carries TRBV16 and TRBJ2-7; no reliable D call. The CDR3 consists of 13 residues. Trimming shortened V by 2 bases and J by 6 bases, and 11 bases separated the two germline ends. From germline, CDR1 is KGHSY and CDR2 FQNENV.

The chain employs TRBV30 and TRBJ2-1; D assignment may be TRBD1 or TRBD2 (6 bases each). Germline CDR1 and CDR2: GTSNPN and SVGIG (reference sequence). Trimming pared 0 bases from V and 0 bases from J, leaving 18 bases between. The CDR3 runs 18 residues. The CDR3 nucleotides are TGTGCCTGGAGTGTACCCTTCGGAGGGGGGAGCTCCTACAATGAGCAGTTCTTC. Translated: CAWSVPFGGGSSYNEQFF.

The chain is built from TRBV7-9 and TRBJ1-2, with a tentative D call TRBD1 (6 bases). The CDR3 runs to 15 residues. Germline lookup yields CDR1 SEHNR and CDR2 FQNEAQ (reference sequence). Trimming took 6 bases from V and 4 from J, leaving 18 bases between them. The CDR3 here is CASRPAGGAVYGYTF. The DNA for the CDR3 is TGTGCCAGCAGACCTGCCGGGGGCGCGGTCTATGGCTACACCTTC.

The sample holds many counts of this clone. The J gene is TRBJ1-6, the V gene TRBV11-2; a weak D match, TRBD1 (5 bases). This CDR3 has 16 residues. V was pared by 0 bases and J by 5 bases, with 11 bases between. CDR1 and CDR2 (germline): SGHAT, FQNNGV. CDR3 protein: CASSLEPGPNNSPLHF. The CDR3 DNA sequence: TGTGCCAGCAGCTTAGAGCCGGGACCCAATAATTCACCCCTCCACTTT.

The chain employs TRBV2 and TRBJ1-1; D not certain. CDR3 length equals 13 residues. CDR1 and CDR2 (germline): SNHLY, FYNNEI. Trimming shortened V by 6 bases and J by 1 base, and 9 bases separated the two germline ends. In nucleotides, the CDR3 is TGTGCCAGCAGCTTGCAAGGGAACACTGAAGCTTTCTTT. It encodes CASSLQGNTEAFF. Full variable domain (rest looked up from reference TRBV2 and TRBJ1-1): EPEVTQTPSHQVTQMGQEVILRCVPISNHLYFYWYRQILGQKVEFLVSFYNNEISEKSEIFDDQFSVERPDGSNFTLKIRSTKLEDSAMYFCASSLQGNTEAFFGQGTRLTVV.

Concerning this clone: The sample has other DNA sequences that encode this CDR3 too. The chain has TRBV4-3 and TRBJ1-1, with D perhaps matching TRBD1 (6 bases). V was shortened by 0 bases and J by 5 bases, with 10 bases between the two germline ends. The CDR3 sequence is 14 residues long. Germline assignment: CDR1 LGHNA and CDR2 YSLEER. The DNA for the CDR3 is TGCGCCAGCAGCCAAGATCGAGGGGGTACTGAAGCTTTCTTT. This codes for CASSQDRGGTEAFF.

By sample fraction, this clone is medium-sized. The V and J genes are TRBV10-3 and TRBJ2-1; D gene unclear. Germline lookup yields CDR1 ENHRY and CDR2 SYGVKD. V lost 4 bases, J lost 0 bases, and 13 bases lay in between. CDR3 length equals 16 residues. The CDR3 here is CAISVLGSGSYNEQFF. The CDR3 nucleotides are TGTGCCATCAGTGTCCTAGGATCCGGCTCCTACAATGAGCAGTTCTTC.

This clone was observed a handful of times. The chain links TRBV12-5 to TRBJ1-1, with 9 nucleotides matching TRBD1. V lost 1 base, J lost 2 bases, and 8 bases stayed unmatched. The CDR3 covers 17 residues. Germline CDR1 reads LGHNT; CDR2 reads FRNRAP. The CDR3 DNA follows: TGTGCTAGTGGTTTGGGGACAGGGGTCGACTTCAACACTGAAGCTTTCTTT. Its protein product is CASGLGTGVDFNTEAFF.

The chain employs TRBV5-1 and TRBJ1-1, with D possibly being TRBD1 (6 bases). The germline V gene has CDR1 SGHRS and CDR2 YFSETQ. This CDR3 spans 15 amino acids. V was trimmed by 0 bases and J by 6 bases, leaving 15 bases between them. The CDR3 here is CASSLDRVIPSEAFF. CDR3 nucleotide sequence: TGCGCCAGCAGCTTGGACAGGGTGATCCCGTCTGAAGCTTTCTTT.

This clone has more than one count but fewer than ten. The chain joins TRBV5-1 to TRBJ1-2; tentative D call: TRBD1 (6 bases). Germline V gene lookup returns CDR1 SGHRS and CDR2 YFSETQ. This CDR3 comprises 16 residues. V was pared by 0 bases and J by 4 bases, with 16 bases between. In DNA form, the CDR3 reads TGCGCCAGCAGCTTGGACGGGGATTCCAGGGGCTATGGCTACACCTTC. Encoded protein: CASSLDGDSRGYGYTF.

In this sample, this clone turned up a few times. The chain combines TRBV19 with TRBJ2-6; D may correspond to TRBD1 or TRBD2 (5 bases each). Germline CDR1 LNHDA, CDR2 SQIVND (reference sequence). This CDR3 has 16 residues. V was pared by 3 bases and J by 0 bases, with 9 bases between. CDR3 amino acids: CASSMSGSSGANVLTF. The CDR3 DNA reads TGTGCCAGTAGTATGTCAGGGAGCTCTGGGGCCAACGTCCTGACTTTC.

This clone was counted a few times. The V gene is TRBV4-3, the J gene TRBJ1-3; the D is unclear. Deletions cut 0 bases from V and 0 bases from J, with 9 bases between. Germline CDR1 is LGHNA and CDR2 is YSLEER. This CDR3 region has 16 residues. This CDR3 is CASSQDLEHSGNTIYF. In DNA form, the CDR3 reads TGCGCCAGCAGCCAAGACCTGGAGCACTCTGGAAACACCATATATTTT.

V and J are TRBV7-3 and TRBJ2-5; D not resolved. This CDR3 is 13 amino acids long. The V end lost 4 bases, the J end lost 3 bases, and 9 bases lay between the germline ends. Germline assignment: CDR1 SGHTA and CDR2 FQGTGA. The CDR3 sequence: CASSSDHEETQYF. CDR3 coding DNA: TGTGCCAGCAGCTCAGACCACGAAGAGACCCAGTACTTC.

This chain links TRBV18 with TRBJ2-5; TRBD1 agrees at 9 bases. This CDR3 spans 13 amino acids. Germline V gives CDR1 KGHSH, CDR2 LQKENI. V lost 5 bases, J lost 3 bases, and 1 base stayed unmatched. Here the CDR3 reads CASSGQGKETQYF. CDR3 nucleotide sequence: TGTGCCAGCTCAGGACAGGGGAAAGAGACCCAGTACTTC.

This clone was recorded a few times. The rearrangement links TRBV6-1 to TRBJ1-1; D may be TRBD1 (6 bases). Germline CDR1 MNHNS, CDR2 SASEGT. The CDR3 runs to 13 residues. V lost 6 bases and J 1 base, leaving 9 bases between the germline ends. The CDR3 sequence is CASSSQGNTEAFF. The DNA for the CDR3 is TGTGCCAGCAGCTCACAGGGGAACACTGAAGCTTTCTTT.

This rearrangement joins TRBV29-1 to TRBJ1-3, with 8 nucleotides matching TRBD1. This CDR3 is 14 amino acids long. Looked up from germline, CDR1 is SQVTM and CDR2 is ANQGSEA. J lost 1 base, V lost 7 bases, and 6 bases had no gene match. This CDR3 reads CSARQGRSGNTIYF. For the CDR3, the DNA is TGCAGCGCGAGACAGGGGCGATCTGGAAACACCATATATTTT.

V usage is TRBV19 and J usage is TRBJ1-2, with D unclear. Germline V gene data show CDR1 as LNHDA and CDR2 as SQIVND (reference sequence). The length of the CDR3 is 14 residues. V gave up 3 bases and J gave up 0 bases, with 8 bases separating them. Written as DNA, the CDR3 is TGTGCCAGTAGTATCCGAGGCCCTAACTATGGCTACACCTTC. This sequence encodes CASSIRGPNYGYTF.

The V call is TRBV4-3, the J call TRBJ1-2, with D perhaps TRBD1 (6 bases). The CDR3 contains 14 residues. V lost 2 bases and J 4 bases, leaving 11 bases between the germline ends. Germline V lookup: CDR1 LGHNA, CDR2 YSLEER. The CDR3 spells CASSQSRGPYGYTF. The CDR3 coding sequence is TGCGCCAGCAGCCAATCCCGGGGGCCCTATGGCTACACCTTC.